This is a list of T cell receptor beta chains from one sample in a study of blood T cell repertoires in COVID-19. Some clones are missing from TCRdb's copy, which holds only in-frame ones; the method was immunoSEQ multiplex PCR. This table has around 370,000 clones, approximately 89% appearing once. The sample taken for sequencing was peripheral blood. The source is a young woman who had recovered from COVID-19. CDR3s include the opening cysteine and the closing phenylalanine or tryptophan.

TRBJ2-3 | TRBV7-2 | CASRSDRGWSDTQYF
TRBJ2-2 | TRBV24-1 | CATSDPRLAGGELFF
TRBJ2-1 | TRBV11-2 | CASSPSIGGEQFF
TRBJ1-5 | TRBV5-6 | CASSSRTGGGNQPQHF
TRBJ1-5 | TRBV6-5 | CASSYSRGQPQHF
TRBJ1-1 | TRBV5-1 | CASSPGRSTTEAFF
TRBJ1-1 | TRBV25-1 | CASSGWMTQFEAFF
TRBJ2-1 | TRBV27 | CASTSLGGSSYNEQFF
TRBJ1-6 | TRBV4-3 | CASSYQRTEQNSPLHF
TRBJ1-1 | TRBV7-2 | CASSLGRGVRTEAFF
TRBJ2-2 | TRBV18 | CASSPLGGMNTGELFF
TRBJ2-5 | TRBV11-3 | CASTTDGEETQYF
TRBJ2-3 | TRBV5-5 | CASSRGAGVVTDTQYF
TRBJ1-1 | TRBV5-6 | CASSLGGSLNTEAFF